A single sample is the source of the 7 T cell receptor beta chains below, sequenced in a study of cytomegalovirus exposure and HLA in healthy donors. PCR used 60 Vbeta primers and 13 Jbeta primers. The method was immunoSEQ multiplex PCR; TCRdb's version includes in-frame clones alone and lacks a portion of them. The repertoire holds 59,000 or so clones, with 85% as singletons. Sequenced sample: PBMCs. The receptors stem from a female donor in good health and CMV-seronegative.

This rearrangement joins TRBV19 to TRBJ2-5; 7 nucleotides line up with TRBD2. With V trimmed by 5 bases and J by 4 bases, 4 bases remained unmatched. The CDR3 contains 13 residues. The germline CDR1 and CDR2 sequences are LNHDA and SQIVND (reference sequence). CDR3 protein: CASSPSGPETQYF. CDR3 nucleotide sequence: TGTGCCAGTAGTCCTAGCGGACCAGAGACCCAGTACTTC.

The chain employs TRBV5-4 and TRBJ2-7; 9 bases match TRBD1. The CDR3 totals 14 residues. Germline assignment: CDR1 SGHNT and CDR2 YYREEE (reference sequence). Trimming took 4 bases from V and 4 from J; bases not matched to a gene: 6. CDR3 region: CASSPGTGHYEQYF. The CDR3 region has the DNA TGTGCCAGCAGCCCTGGGACAGGGCATTACGAGCAGTACTTC. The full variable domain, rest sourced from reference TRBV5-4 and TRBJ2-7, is ETGVTQSPTHLIKTRGQQVTLRCSSQSGHNTVSWYQQALGQGPQFIFQYYREEENGRGNFPPRFSGLQFPNYSSELNVNALELDDSALYLCASSPGTGHYEQYFGPGTRLTVT.

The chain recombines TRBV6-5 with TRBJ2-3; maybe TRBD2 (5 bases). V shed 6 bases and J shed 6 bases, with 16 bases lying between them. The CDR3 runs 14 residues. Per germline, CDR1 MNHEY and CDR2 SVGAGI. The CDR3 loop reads CASSHSRRRDTQYF. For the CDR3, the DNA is TGTGCCAGCAGCCATTCGCGGAGGCGGGATACGCAGTATTTT.

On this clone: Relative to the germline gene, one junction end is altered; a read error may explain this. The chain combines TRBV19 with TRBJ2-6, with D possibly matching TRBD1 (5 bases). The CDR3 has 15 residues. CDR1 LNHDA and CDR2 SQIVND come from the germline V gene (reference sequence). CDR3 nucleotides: TGTGCCAGTAGTAATACAGGCTCTGGGGCCAACGGCCTGACTTTC. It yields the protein CASSNTGSGANGLTF. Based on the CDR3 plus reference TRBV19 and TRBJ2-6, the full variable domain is DGGITQSPKYLFRKEGQNVTLSCEQNLNHDAMYWYRQDPGQGLRLIYYSQIVNDFQKGDIAEGYSVSREKKESFPLTVTSAQKNPTAFYLCASSNTGSGANGLTFGAGSRLTVL.

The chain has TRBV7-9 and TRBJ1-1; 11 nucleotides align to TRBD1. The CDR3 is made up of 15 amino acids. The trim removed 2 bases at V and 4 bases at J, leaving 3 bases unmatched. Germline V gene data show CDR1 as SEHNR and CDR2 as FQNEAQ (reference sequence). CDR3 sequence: CASSLSGTGGTEAFF. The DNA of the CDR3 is TGTGCCAGCAGCTTAAGTGGGACAGGGGGCACTGAAGCTTTCTTT.

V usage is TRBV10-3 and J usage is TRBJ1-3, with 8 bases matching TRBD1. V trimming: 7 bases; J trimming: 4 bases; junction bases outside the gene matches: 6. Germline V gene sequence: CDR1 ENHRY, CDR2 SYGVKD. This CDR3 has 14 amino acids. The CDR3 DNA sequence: TGTGCCATCAACCCGACAGGGGTCGGAAACACCATATATTTT. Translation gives CAINPTGVGNTIYF.

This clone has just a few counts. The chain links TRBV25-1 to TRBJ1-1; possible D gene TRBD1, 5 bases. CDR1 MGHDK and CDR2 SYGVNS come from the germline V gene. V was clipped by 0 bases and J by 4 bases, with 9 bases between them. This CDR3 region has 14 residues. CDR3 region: CASSEYMGGTEAFF. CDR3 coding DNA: TGTGCCAGCAGTGAATATATGGGGGGCACTGAAGCTTTCTTT. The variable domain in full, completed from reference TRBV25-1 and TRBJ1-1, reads EADIYQTPRYLVIGTGKKITLECSQTMGHDKMYWYQQDPGMELHLIHYSYGVNSTEKGDLSSESTVSRIRTEHFPLTLESARPSHTSQYLCASSEYMGGTEAFFGQGTRLTVV.